A selection of T cell receptor beta chains follows, all from one sample in a study of type 1 and type 2 diabetes patients. TCRdb reprocessed the multiplex PCR reads via MiXCR and lists one record per CDR3 protein. Of about 270,000 distinct CDR3 sequences listed, over 45% are singletons. The sequenced material came from peripheral blood mononuclear cells (PBMCs). Receptor source: a man aged 18 to 30 with type 2 diabetes. Both conserved end residues are part of each CDR3. Fields, in order: clone size, D gene, J gene, V gene, CDR3 DNA, CDR3 protein. A D gene is named only where the DNA matches it firmly. Only some rows state a clone size, as once, few, many or a class for expanded clones.

size: few; D: .; J: TRBJ2-2; V: TRBV5-1; DNA: TGCGCCAGCAGCTTCGACGGACAGAACACCGGGGAGCTGTTTTTT; CDR3: CASSFDGQNTGELFF
size: .; D: .; J: TRBJ2-3; V: TRBV2; DNA: TGTGCCAGCAGGGATGAACTAGCAGATACGCAGTGTTTT; CDR3: CASRDELADTQCF
size: few; D: TRBD2; J: TRBJ2-7; V: TRBV6-6; DNA: TGTGCCAGCAGTCGCAAAGGACTAGCGGGGGGTTTGTACGAGCAGTACTTC; CDR3: CASSRKGLAGGLYEQYF
size: .; D: TRBD1; J: TRBJ2-7; V: TRBV15; DNA: TGTGCCACCAGCAGACATCTGACCGGGACAGGGGGCGACGAGCAGTACTTC; CDR3: CATSRHLTGTGGDEQYF
size: few; D: .; J: TRBJ2-7; V: TRBV27; DNA: .; CDR3: CASSFGAGDYEQYF
size: .; D: TRBD1; J: TRBJ1-6; V: TRBV29-1; DNA: TGCAGCGACCGGGGACAGGATTATTCACCCCTCCACTTT; CDR3: CSDRGQDYSPLHF
size: .; D: .; J: TRBJ1-2; V: TRBV19; DNA: TGTGCCAGTAATATGGGTGGGCAGGGATCAGCCGGAACCAGCTACACCTTC; CDR3: CASNMGGQGSAGTSYTF
size: .; D: .; J: TRBJ1-4; V: TRBV14; DNA: TGTGCCAGCAGCCAGTTTGGAACATTTACCGAAAAACTGTTTTTT; CDR3: CASSQFGTFTEKLFF
size: .; D: TRBD1; J: TRBJ2-2; V: TRBV12-3/TRBV12-4; DNA: TGTGCTTGGAGGGACAGGGATCACACCGGGGAGCTGTTTTTT; CDR3: CAWRDRDHTGELFF
size: .; D: .; J: TRBJ2-3; V: TRBV5-1; DNA: TGCGCCAGCAGCTTGGCTTTCGCACACACAGATACGCAGTATTTT; CDR3: CASSLAFAHTDTQYF
size: .; D: .; J: TRBJ2-1; V: TRBV9; DNA: TGTGCCAGCAGCTGGGGGGCGGCAGCTGAGCAGTTCTTC; CDR3: CASSWGAAAEQFF
size: .; D: .; J: TRBJ2-2; V: TRBV2; DNA: TGTGCCAGCAGTGAGACCTTCCGGGCCACCGGGGAGCTGTTTTTT; CDR3: CASSETFRATGELFF
size: .; D: .; J: TRBJ1-3; V: TRBV11-2; DNA: TGTGCCAGCAGGGCGATCTCTGGAAACACCATATATTTT; CDR3: CASRAISGNTIYF
size: few; D: TRBD1; J: TRBJ1-6; V: TRBV7-9; DNA: TGTGCCAGCAGCGCAAAGGGACAGTTCTATAATTCACCCCTCCACTTT; CDR3: CASSAKGQFYNSPLHF
size: few; D: TRBD2; J: TRBJ2-7; V: TRBV27; DNA: TGTGCCAGCAGTTTCCCCACTAGCGGGAGTCCCTACGAGCAGTACTTC; CDR3: CASSFPTSGSPYEQYF
size: .; D: .; J: TRBJ2-3; V: TRBV7-9; DNA: TGTGCCAGCAGCCTTAGGGACATGGGCACAGATACGCAGTATTTT; CDR3: CASSLRDMGTDTQYF
size: .; D: TRBD2; J: TRBJ2-3; V: TRBV19; DNA: TGTGCCAGTAGTATTTCCGGGACTAGGGTCACAGATACGCAGTATTTT; CDR3: CASSISGTRVTDTQYF
size: few; D: TRBD1; J: TRBJ1-3; V: TRBV30; DNA: TGTGCCTGGAGACTACTGACAGGGTTAGGAAACACCATATATTTT; CDR3: CAWRLLTGLGNTIYF
size: .; D: .; J: TRBJ1-2; V: TRBV30; DNA: TGTGCCCTAGTGATACCCCTCGGAGCCACCACAGATGGCTACACCTTC; CDR3: CALVIPLGATTDGYTF
size: .; D: .; J: TRBJ2-1; V: TRBV4-1; DNA: TGCGCCAGCAGCCAAGCCCGGGACATGACCTCCTACAATGAGCAGTTCTTC; CDR3: CASSQARDMTSYNEQFF
size: .; D: TRBD1; J: TRBJ2-7; V: TRBV12-3/TRBV12-4; DNA: TGTGCCAGCAGCCCTATAACCGGGACAGGGACCTACGAGCAGTACTTC; CDR3: CASSPITGTGTYEQYF
size: few; D: .; J: TRBJ2-1; V: TRBV10-3; DNA: TGTGCCATCAGGGCCGGGACGAAAGTTAACAATGAGCAGTTCTTC; CDR3: CAIRAGTKVNNEQFF
size: .; D: .; J: TRBJ1-2; V: TRBV7-2; DNA: TGTGCCAGTAGTGCAGGGACGGGACCGCTTCTATGGGGCTACACCTTC; CDR3: CASSAGTGPLLWGYTF
size: .; D: .; J: TRBJ1-1; V: TRBV29-1; DNA: TGCAGCGTCCGACAGGCGGGACCCACTGAAGCTTTCTTT; CDR3: CSVRQAGPTEAFF
size: .; D: .; J: TRBJ1-6; V: TRBV30; DNA: TGTGCCTGGAGTGGACAGGTAGATGATTCACCCCTCCACTTT; CDR3: CAWSGQVDDSPLHF
size: .; D: TRBD1; J: TRBJ2-1; V: TRBV29-1; DNA: TGCAGCGTTGAGGATTTGACAGGGAAGGCTAATGAGCAGTTCTTC; CDR3: CSVEDLTGKANEQFF
size: .; D: .; J: TRBJ1-5; V: TRBV7-8; DNA: TGTGCCAGCAGCTTAGATTGGGTTGAGGGATCGAGCAATCAGCCCCAGCATTTT; CDR3: CASSLDWVEGSSNQPQHF
size: .; D: .; J: TRBJ1-2; V: TRBV19; DNA: TGTGCCAGCAGTGCCGAGGAGGAAGGCTACACCTTC; CDR3: CASSAEEEGYTF
size: .; D: .; J: TRBJ2-7; V: TRBV20-1; DNA: TGCAGTGCTAGAGATGGGTACGAGCAGTACTTC; CDR3: CSARDGYEQYF
size: .; D: .; J: TRBJ2-3; V: TRBV14; DNA: TGTGCCAGCAGCCAAGAGTTGGGAGATACGCAGTATTTT; CDR3: CASSQELGDTQYF
size: few; D: .; J: TRBJ2-7; V: TRBV7-8; DNA: TGTGCCAGCAAGGGGACGCTCAGCTCCTACGAGCAGTACTTC; CDR3: CASKGTLSSYEQYF
size: few; D: .; J: TRBJ1-4; V: TRBV20-1; DNA: TGCAGTGCGCCAAGTTCCGGAATTAATGAAAAACTGTTTTTT; CDR3: CSAPSSGINEKLFF
size: few; D: .; J: TRBJ1-6; V: TRBV7-6; DNA: TGTGCCAGCAGCTTAGTAGGGTCAGAGGCACCCCTCCACTTT; CDR3: CASSLVGSEAPLHF
size: .; D: .; J: TRBJ2-7; V: TRBV20-1; DNA: TGCAGTGCTCCCCTAGGGGGGCCGAGAAACGAGCAGTACTTC; CDR3: CSAPLGGPRNEQYF
size: .; D: .; J: TRBJ2-1; V: TRBV25-1; DNA: TGTGCCAGCAGTGAATCTGTACTGGACGGTTTTTACAATGAGCAGTTCTTC; CDR3: CASSESVLDGFYNEQFF
size: .; D: .; J: TRBJ1-5; V: TRBV27; DNA: .; CDR3: CASSSSGPDYPQHF
size: .; D: TRBD1; J: TRBJ2-1; V: TRBV10-1; DNA: TGCGCCAGCAGCGGAAGAGGGGTGGGACAGGGCGACAATGAGCAGTTCTTC; CDR3: CASSGRGVGQGDNEQFF
size: .; D: .; J: TRBJ1-6; V: TRBV7-9; DNA: TGTGCCAGCAGCCGTGGCCGGATATCACCCCTCCACTTT; CDR3: CASSRGRISPLHF
size: few; D: .; J: TRBJ1-1; V: TRBV24-1; DNA: TGTGCCACCAGTGCTGGATTGAACACTGAAGCTTTCTTT; CDR3: CATSAGLNTEAFF
size: .; D: .; J: TRBJ2-7; V: TRBV19; DNA: TGTGCCAGTAGTATAGTGGCAGGGGGGGCCTACGAGCAGTACTTC; CDR3: CASSIVAGGAYEQYF
size: .; D: TRBD1; J: TRBJ1-1; V: TRBV2; DNA: TGTGCCAGCAGTGATTTGGACAGGGGGTACTTGAACACTGAAGCTTTCTTT; CDR3: CASSDLDRGYLNTEAFF
size: few; D: .; J: TRBJ1-2; V: TRBV7-3; DNA: TGTGCCAGCAGCTACTCATCCAGTCAACCCTATGGCTACACCTTC; CDR3: CASSYSSSQPYGYTF
size: .; D: TRBD2; J: TRBJ2-7; V: TRBV10-2; DNA: TGCGCCAGTGGACTAGCCCTCTCCTACGAGCAGTACTTC; CDR3: CASGLALSYEQYF
size: .; D: .; J: TRBJ2-7; V: TRBV20-1; DNA: TGCAGTGCTACCGAACTAGGGCCAGAGTCGAAGCAGTACTTC; CDR3: CSATELGPESKQYF
size: .; D: TRBD2; J: TRBJ2-5; V: TRBV7-3; DNA: TGTGCCAGCAGCTTAAGTTGGGTCGTAGCGGGACAGACCCAGTACTTC; CDR3: CASSLSWVVAGQTQYF
size: .; D: .; J: TRBJ2-5; V: TRBV6-1; DNA: TGTGCCAGCAGCATGAGTCCTGACGCAGAGACCCAGTACTTC; CDR3: CASSMSPDAETQYF
size: .; D: TRBD1; J: TRBJ1-6; V: TRBV10-1; DNA: TGCGCCAGTACCCCGGGACAGGGTTATAATTCACCCCTCCACTTT; CDR3: CASTPGQGYNSPLHF
size: few; D: TRBD2; J: TRBJ2-7; V: TRBV20-1; DNA: TGCAGTGCCAAGGATAGCGGGAGTAACCAACTCTCCTACGAGCAGTACTTC; CDR3: CSAKDSGSNQLSYEQYF